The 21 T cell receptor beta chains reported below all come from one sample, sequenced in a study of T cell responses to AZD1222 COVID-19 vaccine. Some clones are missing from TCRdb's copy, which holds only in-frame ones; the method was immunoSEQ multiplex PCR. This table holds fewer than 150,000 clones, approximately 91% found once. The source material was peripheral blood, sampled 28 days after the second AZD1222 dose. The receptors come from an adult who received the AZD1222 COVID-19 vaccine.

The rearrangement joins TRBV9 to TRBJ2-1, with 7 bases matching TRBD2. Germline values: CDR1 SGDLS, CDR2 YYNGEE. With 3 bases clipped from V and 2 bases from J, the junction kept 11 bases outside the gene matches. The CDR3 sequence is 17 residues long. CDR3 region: CASSADRGRGAYNEQFF. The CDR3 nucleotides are TGTGCCAGCAGCGCCGATAGGGGTCGGGGGGCCTACAATGAGCAGTTCTTC.

The CDR3 DNA reads TGTGCCAGCACCATTGGGACAGCATACCAAGAGACCCAGTACTTC. It codes for CASTIGTAYQETQYF. J is TRBJ2-5 and V is TRBV9, with 7 bases aligning to TRBD1. The CDR3 loop spans 15 amino acids. Losses at the gene ends were 6 bases for V and 0 bases for J; bases not matched to a gene: 8. Germline assignment: CDR1 SGDLS and CDR2 YYNGEE.

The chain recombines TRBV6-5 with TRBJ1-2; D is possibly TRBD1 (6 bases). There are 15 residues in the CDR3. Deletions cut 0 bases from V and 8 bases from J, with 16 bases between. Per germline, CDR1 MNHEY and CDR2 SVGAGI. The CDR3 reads CASSYSIDRSGGYTF. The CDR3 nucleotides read TGTGCCAGCAGTTACTCGATTGACAGGTCCGGCGGCTACACCTTC.

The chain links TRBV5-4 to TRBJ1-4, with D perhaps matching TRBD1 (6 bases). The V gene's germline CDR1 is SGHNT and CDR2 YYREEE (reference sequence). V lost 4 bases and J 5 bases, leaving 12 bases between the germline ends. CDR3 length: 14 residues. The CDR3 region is CASSAWTENEKLFF. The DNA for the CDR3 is TGTGCCAGCAGCGCGTGGACAGAAAATGAAAAACTGTTTTTT.

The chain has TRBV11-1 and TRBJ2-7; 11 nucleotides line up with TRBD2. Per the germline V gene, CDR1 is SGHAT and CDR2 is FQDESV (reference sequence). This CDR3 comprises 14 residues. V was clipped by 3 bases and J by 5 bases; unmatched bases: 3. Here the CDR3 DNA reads TGTGCCAGCAGCTTGACTAGCGGGATACACGAGCAGTACTTC. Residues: CASSLTSGIHEQYF. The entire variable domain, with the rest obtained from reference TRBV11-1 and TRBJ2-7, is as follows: EAEVAQSPRYKITEKSQAVAFWCDPISGHATLYWYRQILGQGPELLVQFQDESVVDDSQLPKDRFSAERLKGVDSTLKIQPAELGDSAMYLCASSLTSGIHEQYFGPGTRLTVT.

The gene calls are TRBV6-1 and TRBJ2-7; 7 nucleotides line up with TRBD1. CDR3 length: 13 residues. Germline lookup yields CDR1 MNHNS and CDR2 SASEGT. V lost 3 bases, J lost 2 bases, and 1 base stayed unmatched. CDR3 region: CASSDGTAYEQYF. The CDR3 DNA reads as TGTGCCAGCAGTGACGGGACAGCCTACGAGCAGTACTTC.

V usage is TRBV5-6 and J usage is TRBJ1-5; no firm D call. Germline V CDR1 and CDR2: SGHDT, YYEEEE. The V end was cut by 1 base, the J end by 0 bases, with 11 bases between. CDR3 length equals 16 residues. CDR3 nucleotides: TGTGCCAGCAGCTTGTGGCAGGTCTATAGCAATCAGCCCCAGCATTTT. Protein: CASSLWQVYSNQPQHF.

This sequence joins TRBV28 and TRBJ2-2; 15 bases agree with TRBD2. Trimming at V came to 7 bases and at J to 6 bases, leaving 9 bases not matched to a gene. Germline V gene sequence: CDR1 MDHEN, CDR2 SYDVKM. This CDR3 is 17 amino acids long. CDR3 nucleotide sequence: TGTGCCAGCACCTCAGGGGGACTAGCGGGAGGAGCCGGGGAGCTGTTTTTT. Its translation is CASTSGGLAGGAGELFF.

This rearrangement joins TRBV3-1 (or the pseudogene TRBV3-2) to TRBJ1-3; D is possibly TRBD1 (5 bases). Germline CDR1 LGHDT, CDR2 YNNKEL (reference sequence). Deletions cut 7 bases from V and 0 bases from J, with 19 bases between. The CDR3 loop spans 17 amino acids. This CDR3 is CASTDQVVQGSGNTIYF. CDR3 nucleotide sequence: TGTGCCAGCACCGACCAAGTTGTTCAGGGCTCTGGAAACACCATATATTTT.

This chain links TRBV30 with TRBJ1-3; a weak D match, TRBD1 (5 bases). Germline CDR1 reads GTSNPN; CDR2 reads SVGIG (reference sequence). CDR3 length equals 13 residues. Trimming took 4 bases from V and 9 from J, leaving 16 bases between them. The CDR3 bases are TGTGCCTGGAAATCGCGAGTCGGGGGCACCATATATTTT. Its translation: CAWKSRVGGTIYF.

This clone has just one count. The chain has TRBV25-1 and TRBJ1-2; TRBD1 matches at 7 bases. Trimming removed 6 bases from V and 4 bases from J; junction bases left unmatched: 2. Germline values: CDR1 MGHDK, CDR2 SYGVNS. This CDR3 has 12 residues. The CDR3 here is CASRGTAYGYTF. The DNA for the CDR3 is TGTGCCAGCAGAGGGACAGCCTATGGCTACACCTTC.

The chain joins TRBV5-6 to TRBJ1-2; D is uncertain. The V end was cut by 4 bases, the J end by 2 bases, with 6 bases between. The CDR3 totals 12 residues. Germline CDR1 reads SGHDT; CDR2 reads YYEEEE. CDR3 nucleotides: TGTGCCAGCAGCATAGACAACTATGGCTACACCTTC. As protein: CASSIDNYGYTF.

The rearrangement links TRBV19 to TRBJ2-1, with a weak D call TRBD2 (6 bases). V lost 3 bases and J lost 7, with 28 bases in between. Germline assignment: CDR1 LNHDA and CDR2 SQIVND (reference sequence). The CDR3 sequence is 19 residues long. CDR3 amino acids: CASSIEAGGRRARVNEQFF. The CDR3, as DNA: TGTGCCAGTAGTATCGAGGCAGGTGGCCGGAGGGCCAGGGTAAATGAGCAGTTCTTC.

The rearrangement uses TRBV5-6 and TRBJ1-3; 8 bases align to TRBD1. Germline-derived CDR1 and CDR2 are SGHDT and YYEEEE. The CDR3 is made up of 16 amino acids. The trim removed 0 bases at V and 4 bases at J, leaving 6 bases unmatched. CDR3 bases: TGTGCCAGCAGCTTGGTGGGACAGGCCCAAGGAAACACCATATATTTT. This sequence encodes CASSLVGQAQGNTIYF.

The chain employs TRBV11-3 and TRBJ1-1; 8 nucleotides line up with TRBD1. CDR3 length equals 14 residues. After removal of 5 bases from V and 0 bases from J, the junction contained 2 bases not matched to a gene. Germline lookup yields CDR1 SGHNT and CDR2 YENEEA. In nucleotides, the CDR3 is TGTGCCAGCAGCCAGACAGGGGTGAACACTGAAGCTTTCTTT. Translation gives CASSQTGVNTEAFF.

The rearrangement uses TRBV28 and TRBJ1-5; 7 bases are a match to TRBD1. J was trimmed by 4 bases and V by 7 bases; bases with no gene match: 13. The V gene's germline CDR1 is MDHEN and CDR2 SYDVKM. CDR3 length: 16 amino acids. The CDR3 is CASNSLGQVPNQPQHF. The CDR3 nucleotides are TGTGCCAGCAACTCTCTAGGACAGGTTCCAAATCAGCCCCAGCATTTT.

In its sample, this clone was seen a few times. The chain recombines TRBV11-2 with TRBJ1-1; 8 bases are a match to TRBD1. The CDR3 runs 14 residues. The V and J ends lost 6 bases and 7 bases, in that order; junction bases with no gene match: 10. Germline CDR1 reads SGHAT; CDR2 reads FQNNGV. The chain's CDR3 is CASRARQGMNEAFF. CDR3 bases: TGTGCCAGCAGGGCCCGACAGGGGATGAATGAAGCTTTCTTT.

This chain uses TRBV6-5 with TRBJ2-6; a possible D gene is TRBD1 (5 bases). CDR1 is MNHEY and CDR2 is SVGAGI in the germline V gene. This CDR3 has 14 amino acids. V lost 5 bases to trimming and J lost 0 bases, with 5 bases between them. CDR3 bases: TGTGCCAGCAGTACAGGCTCTGGGGCCAACGTCCTGACTTTC. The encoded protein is CASSTGSGANVLTF.

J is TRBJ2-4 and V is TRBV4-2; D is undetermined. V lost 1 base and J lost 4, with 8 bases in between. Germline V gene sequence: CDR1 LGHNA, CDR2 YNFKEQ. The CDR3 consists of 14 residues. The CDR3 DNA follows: TGTGCCAGCAGCCAAGGAGATAGTAAAAACATTCAGTACTTC. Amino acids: CASSQGDSKNIQYF.

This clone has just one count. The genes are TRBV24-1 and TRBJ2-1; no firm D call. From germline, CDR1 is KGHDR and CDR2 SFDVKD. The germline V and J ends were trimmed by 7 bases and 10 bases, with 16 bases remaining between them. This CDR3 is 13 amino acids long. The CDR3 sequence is CATRGWTPREQFF. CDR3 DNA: TGTGCCACCAGAGGATGGACCCCCCGGGAGCAGTTCTTC.

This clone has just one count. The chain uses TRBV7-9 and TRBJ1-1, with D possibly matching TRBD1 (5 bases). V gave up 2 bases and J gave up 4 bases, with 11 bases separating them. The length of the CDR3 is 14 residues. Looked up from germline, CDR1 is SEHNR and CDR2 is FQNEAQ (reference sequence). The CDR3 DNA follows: TGTGCCAGCAGCTTACAGGGTTTGACCACTGAAGCTTTCTTT. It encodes CASSLQGLTTEAFF. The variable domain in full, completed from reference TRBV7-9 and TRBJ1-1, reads DTGVSQNPRHKITKRGQNVTFRCDPISEHNRLYWYRQTLGQGPEFLTYFQNEAQLEKSRLLSDRFSAERPKGSFSTLEIQRTEQGDSAMYLCASSLQGLTTEAFFGQGTRLTVV.